The sequence of this T cell receptor (beta chain) was determined in a study of blood T cell repertoires in COVID-19. Libraries were prepared by immunoSEQ multiplex PCR; TCRdb keeps only in-frame clonotypes and omits some of them. The sample carries some 120,000 clones, approximately 90% recorded once. The CDR3 is 19 amino acids. Germline CDR1 is SGHNT and CDR2 is YYREEE (reference sequence). V was clipped by 4 bases and J by 2 bases; unmatched bases: 17. The receptor's source is a middle-aged man with acute or convalescent COVID-19. Sequenced material: peripheral blood. This chain connects TRBV5-4 to TRBJ2-1, with TRBD2 matching over 8 bases. The CDR3 sequence is CASSAQGRPASGPYNEQFF. CDR3 DNA: TGTGCCAGCAGCGCTCAGGGGAGGCCTGCTAGCGGGCCCTACAATGAGCAGTTCTTC. Full variable domain (missing parts from reference TRBV5-4 and TRBJ2-1): ETGVTQSPTHLIKTRGQQVTLRCSSQSGHNTVSWYQQALGQGPQFIFQYYREEENGRGNFPPRFSGLQFPNYSSELNVNALELDDSALYLCASSAQGRPASGPYNEQFFGPGTRLTVL.